This T cell receptor (beta chain) was recorded in a study of Ad26.COV2.S vaccination and SARS-CoV-2 variants. Whole-study context: Ad26.COV2.S, an intramuscular injection, was given once or twice 56 days apart. Study findings and constraints: The placebo group had lower spike-specific TCR breadth than the vaccine recipients did. Vaccine and placebo recipients had similar non-spike TCR breadth.

Comments on this clone: Its target is not known.

Treatment specified: around 19 received Ad26.COV2.S at low or high dose, single or two shots; 5 received placebo; per-sample allocation not given. Repertoires come from day 63 after the first vaccine or placebo injection. CDR3 length equals 15 residues. V was shortened by 4 bases and J by 0 bases, with 12 bases between the two germline ends. CDR1 is SGHVS and CDR2 is FQNEAQ in the germline V gene. Produced via immunoSEQ multiplex PCR; TCRdb's table is partial and in-frame only. The sample comprises hundreds of thousands of clones, around 87% of which are singletons, and 3.4% rests with the top ten. The chain is built from TRBV7-8 and TRBJ1-1, with TRBD1 as a possible D gene (6 bases). This clonotype was obtained from a person aged 18-65 years who received the Ad26.COV2.S COVID-19 vaccine or a placebo. The sample was peripheral blood, taken in a trial of Ad26.COV2.S vaccine versus placebo. In nucleotides, the CDR3 is TGTGCCAGCAGCTCAATAACAGGGTTGAACACTGAAGCTTTCTTT. Protein product: CASSSITGLNTEAFF.